These 15 T cell receptor beta chains came from one sample sequenced in a study of blood T cells in healthy people across ages. The authors ran a second PCR of about 6 to 11 cycles using a sample-barcoded 5' primer and a J-beta primer mix. MiXCR was run by TCRdb on the 5' RACE reads, yielding one entry per CDR3 protein. The table shows about a million distinct CDR3 sequences, with roughly 51% occurring only once. Sequenced: blood. The receptors originated from a woman in her fifties or sixties in good health.

The rearrangement joins TRBV7-2 to TRBJ2-2; no definite D call. Germline CDR1 is SGHTA and CDR2 is FQGNSA. There are 12 residues in the CDR3. The ends were cut back, 1 base at V and 7 bases at J, with 4 bases in the middle. CDR3 DNA sequence: TGTGCCAGCAGCTTAGATATCGGGGAGCTGTTTTTT. Its protein product is CASSLDIGELFF. The whole variable domain, filled in from reference TRBV7-2 and TRBJ2-2, reads GAGVSQSPSNKVTEKGKDVELRCDPISGHTALYWYRQSLGQGLEFLIYFQGNSAPDKSGLPSDRFSAERTGGSVSTLTIQRTQQEDSAVYLCASSLDIGELFFGEGSRLTVL.

This clonotype has only a few counts. The V call is TRBV29-1, the J call TRBJ2-7, with D maybe TRBD2 (5 bases). The germline V and J ends were trimmed by 5 bases and 2 bases, with 10 bases remaining between them. Germline lookup yields CDR1 SQVTM and CDR2 ANQGSEA. CDR3 size: 12 residues. Here the CDR3 reads CSVIRETYEQYF. CDR3 in DNA: TGCAGCGTTATACGGGAAACCTACGAGCAGTACTTC.

The V call is TRBV4-1, the J call TRBJ2-3; D unclear. The length of the CDR3 is 15 residues. Germline loops: CDR1 MGHRA, CDR2 YSYEKL. V gave up 2 bases and J gave up 0 bases, with 9 bases separating them. This CDR3 is CASSQFYGSTDTQYF. In DNA form, the CDR3 reads TGCGCCAGCAGCCAATTTTACGGTAGCACAGATACGCAGTATTTT.

Only a few counts were recorded for this clonotype. One junction end does not reproduce the germline sequence, and a read error may be involved. The V and J genes are TRBV20-1 and TRBJ1-2, with no clear D. Per the germline V gene, CDR1 is DFQATT and CDR2 is SNEGSKA (reference sequence). The CDR3 length is 12 residues. This chain's CDR3 is CRARSVNYGYTF. In DNA, the CDR3 is TGCAGGGCTAGATCTGTTAACTATGGCTACACCTTC.

V gene TRBV29-1 combines with J gene TRBJ1-1; D is perhaps TRBD1 (6 bases). CDR1 SQVTM and CDR2 ANQGSEA come from the germline V gene. V lost 4 bases and J lost 0, with 12 bases in between. The CDR3 contains 14 residues. CDR3 DNA: TGCAGCGTTGGAGTCACAGGGTTGAACACTGAAGCTTTCTTT. This encodes CSVGVTGLNTEAFF. Supplemented by reference TRBV29-1 and TRBJ1-1, the full variable domain reads SAVISQKPSRDICQRGTSLTIQCQVDSQVTMMFWYRQQPGQSLTLIATANQGSEATYESGFVIDKFPISRPNLTFSTLTVSNMSPEDSSIYLCSVGVTGLNTEAFFGQGTRLTVV.

This chain's CDR3 is CASGMGLAGGPDTQYF. The CDR3 bases are TGTGCTAGTGGTATGGGACTAGCGGGAGGACCAGATACGCAGTATTTT. The rearrangement uses TRBV12-5 and TRBJ2-3; 15 nucleotides line up with TRBD2. Per the germline V gene, CDR1 is LGHNT and CDR2 is FRNRAP. The length of the CDR3 is 16 residues. Germline trimming cut 5 bases from V and 4 bases from J; bases unmatched to any gene: 4. The full variable domain, completed using reference TRBV12-5 and TRBJ2-3, is DARVTQTPRHKVTEMGQEVTMRCQPILGHNTVFWYRQTMMQGLELLAYFRNRAPLDDSGMPKDRFSAEMPDATLATLKIQPSEPRDSAVYFCASGMGLAGGPDTQYFGPGTRLTVL.

The chain has TRBV11-2 and TRBJ2-1; TRBD2 matches 7 bases. This CDR3 contains 15 residues. V lost 1 base to trimming and J lost 5 bases; unmatched junction nucleotides: 5. CDR1 SGHAT and CDR2 FQNNGV come from the germline V gene. The DNA of the CDR3 is TGTGCCAGCAGCTTAGGGGCTAGCGGTCACAATGAGCAGTTCTTC. It is translated as CASSLGASGHNEQFF.

V is TRBV4-1 and J is TRBJ2-7; D is possibly TRBD2 (6 bases). This CDR3 contains 15 residues. Germline CDR1 MGHRA, CDR2 YSYEKL. Trimming stripped 2 bases from V and 5 bases from J, with 16 bases between. CDR3 region: CASSQLRGGSDEQYF. CDR3 in DNA: TGCGCCAGCAGCCAATTACGGGGAGGTTCCGACGAGCAGTACTTC.

This clonotype occurred a few times. The chain uses TRBV3-1 and TRBJ1-2; no clear D. The length of the CDR3 is 13 residues. V was pared by 3 bases and J by 5 bases, with 10 bases between. Germline CDR1 LGHDT, CDR2 YNNKEL (reference sequence). Here the CDR3 reads CASSHLEKYGYTF. The DNA of the CDR3 is TGTGCCAGCAGCCACTTGGAGAAGTATGGCTACACCTTC.

V gene TRBV2 combines with J gene TRBJ2-7, with D perhaps matching TRBD1 or TRBD2 (5 bases each). The germline V gene has CDR1 SNHLY and CDR2 FYNNEI. V was shortened by 10 bases and J by 0 bases, with 13 bases between the two germline ends. This CDR3 comprises 13 residues. CDR3 residues: CATRDVDSYEQYF. The CDR3 DNA is TGTGCCACAAGGGACGTTGACTCCTACGAGCAGTACTTC.

The chain has TRBV4-3 and TRBJ2-6; possible D gene TRBD1, 6 bases. The CDR3 is 19 amino acids. Trimming pared 6 bases from V and 0 bases from J, leaving 21 bases between. CDR1 is LGHNA, CDR2 YSLEER, per germline. This chain's CDR3 is CASRDRDRSFLSGANVLTF. The CDR3 DNA is TGCGCCAGCAGGGACAGAGACAGAAGCTTCCTCTCTGGGGCCAACGTCCTGACTTTC.

The chain couples TRBV6-2 or TRBV6-3 to TRBJ2-7; D gene ambiguous. The germline gives CDR1 MNHEY, CDR2 SVGEGT. CDR3 length: 13 amino acids. V lost 0 bases and J 2 bases, leaving 5 bases between the germline ends. The CDR3 region is CASSYSKAYEQYF. DNA of the CDR3: TGTGCCAGCAGTTACTCGAAGGCCTACGAGCAGTACTTC.

This clonotype was detected only a few times. The gene calls are TRBV29-1 and TRBJ2-7; D is possibly TRBD1 (5 bases). Trimming took 8 bases from V and 7 from J, leaving 24 bases between them. The CDR3 has 14 residues. CDR1 is SQVTM, CDR2 ANQGSEA, per germline. This CDR3 is CSSTGASFLNEQYF. CDR3 nucleotides: TGCAGCAGTACTGGGGCTTCGTTTCTCAATGAGCAGTACTTC.

A remark on this clonotype: The CDR3 carries no conserved terminal phenylalanine or tryptophan, so it likely arises from a read error. V usage is TRBV20-1 and J usage is TRBJ2-1, with 9 bases aligning to TRBD2. The DNA end is more similar to TRBJ2-7, so the J call may be wrong. The germline V gene has CDR1 DFQATT and CDR2 SNEGSKA (reference sequence). The CDR3 covers 14 residues. This CDR3 is CSAIRASGNNEQYL. The DNA of the CDR3 is TGCAGTGCCATCAGGGCTAGCGGGAACAATGAGCAGTACTTA.

V and J are TRBV20-1 and TRBJ2-3; TRBD1 aligns across 10 bases. CDR1 is DFQATT and CDR2 is SNEGSKA in the germline V gene (reference sequence). With 3 bases clipped from V and 0 bases from J, the junction kept 3 bases outside the gene matches. This CDR3 spans 15 amino acids. The CDR3 region has the DNA TGCAGTGCTAGGGGACAGGGGTCTAGCACAGATACGCAGTATTTT. Its translation: CSARGQGSSTDTQYF.